Shown below are 7 T cell receptor beta chains from a single sample sequenced in a study of breast tumors, draining lymph nodes, adjacent tissues. TCRdb analysed the multiplex PCR reads with MiXCR anew, one entry per CDR3 protein. The top ten hold 7.8% of the sample, which has about 21,000 distinct CDR3 sequences, around 50% seen once. The sequenced sample consisted of breast tumor tissue. Source of these receptors: a female donor with breast cancer. Some clones in this sample may be carry-over from other donors' samples.

The chain uses TRBV20-1 and TRBJ2-5, with TRBD2 matching over 11 bases. Germline loops: CDR1 DFQATT, CDR2 SNEGSKA (reference sequence). This CDR3 comprises 14 residues. The ends lost 6 bases at V and 5 bases at J; junction bases unmatched: 8. CDR3 amino acids: CSADSGRAGETQYF. The CDR3, as DNA: TGCAGTGCAGATAGCGGGAGGGCCGGGGAGACCCAGTACTTC.

Worth noting for this clonotype: Germline and junction disagree at one end, which may indicate a read error. The chain is built from TRBV2 and TRBJ1-1; 7 nucleotides agree with TRBD1. CDR3 size: 13 residues. Germline values: CDR1 SNHLY, CDR2 FYNNEI. The CDR3 DNA is TGTGCCAGCAGTGGAGATTTTCGGGGCAGGGGGAACTTT. Translating gives CASSGDFRGRGNF. Full variable domain (missing parts from reference TRBV2 and TRBJ1-1): EPEVTQTPSHQVTQMGQEVILRCVPISNHLYFYWYRQILGQKVEFLVSFYNNEISEKSEIFDDQFSVERPDGSNFTLKIRSTKLEDSAMYFCASSGDFRGRGNFGQGTRLTVV.

The chain couples TRBV6-5 to TRBJ1-4; perhaps TRBD1 as D (6 bases). The germline gives CDR1 MNHEY, CDR2 SVGAGI. The V end lost 4 bases, the J end lost 0 bases, and 18 bases lay between the germline ends. CDR3 size: 18 residues. The CDR3 is CASSWPGAVTTTNEKLFF. The CDR3, as DNA: TGTGCCAGCAGTTGGCCAGGGGCTGTGACTACAACTAATGAAAAACTGTTTTTT.

This clonotype ranks as medium-sized. The V gene is TRBV15, the J gene TRBJ2-1, with D perhaps TRBD1 or TRBD2 (6 bases each). This CDR3 region has 18 residues. Germline V lookup: CDR1 LNHNV, CDR2 YYDKDF (reference sequence). V was shortened by 6 bases and J by 2 bases, with 23 bases between the two germline ends. As DNA, the CDR3 is TGTGCCACCAGGAGCAGTCCCTATAGGGGGGCACCCTACAATGAGCAGTTCTTC. Translating it yields CATRSSPYRGAPYNEQFF.

The sample holds a few counts of this clonotype. This chain connects TRBV12-3 or TRBV12-4 to TRBJ1-2, with D perhaps TRBD1 (5 bases). The CDR3 sequence is 15 residues long. V was pared by 1 base and J by 4 bases, with 13 bases between. The CDR3 loop reads CASSLGDSLIYGYTF. CDR3 in DNA: TGTGCCAGCAGTTTAGGTGACAGCCTCATCTATGGCTACACCTTC.

Many counts were recorded for this clonotype. A much larger clone is a single base away; this may be a read error. The genes are TRBV6-4 and TRBJ2-1; D is possibly TRBD1 or TRBD2 (5 bases each). The CDR3 extends over 14 amino acids. The V end was cut by 5 bases, the J end by 10 bases, with 18 bases between. The germline V gene encodes CDR1 MRHNA and CDR2 SNTAGT. CDR3 in amino acids: CASSQEGSASEQFF. CDR3 DNA sequence: TGTGCCAGCAGTCAAGAGGGGTCGGCGAGCGAGCAGTTCTTC.

This clonotype has a count of ten or more. This may arise from a read error, as a much more abundant clone is one base away. The gene calls are TRBV9 and TRBJ2-7, with D unclear. The germline V gene has CDR1 SGDLS and CDR2 YYNGEE. The CDR3 is 14 amino acids. The CDR3 DNA sequence: TGTGCCAGCAGCGTAGGGGGTGGTTACGACGAGCAGTCCTTC. Residues: CASSVGGGYDEQSF.